The TCR beta chain described here comes from a study of cytomegalovirus exposure and HLA in healthy donors. Study-wide findings and caveats: Immune exposure information available was restricted to CMV serostatus. Relative to equally common others, HLA-associated TCR beta chains showed greater clonal expansion in a later analysis.

This CDR3 comprises 14 residues. Trimming took 0 bases from V and 2 from J, leaving 6 bases between them. The germline CDR1 and CDR2 sequences are SGHDT and YYEEEE. The PCR was carried out with 60 Vbeta primers and 13 Jbeta primers. TCRdb's table, derived via immunoSEQ multiplex PCR, lists solely in-frame clones and lacks some. The sample records about 130,000 clones, around 80% being singletons. The sample holds a few counts of this clone. What it binds is unknown. This sample includes further DNA sequences coding for the same CDR3. The TCR comes from a man aged 45-60 years in good health and CMV-seronegative. The sample comprised PBMCs. This chain connects TRBV5-6 to TRBJ1-3, with D possibly being TRBD1 (6 bases). CDR3 amino acids: CASSLGQAGNTIYF. The CDR3, as DNA: TGTGCCAGCAGCTTGGGACAGGCTGGAAACACCATATATTTT.